The T cell receptor beta chain under discussion was sequenced for a study of identical twins. Study-wide results and limits: Memory repertoires lacked the insertion deficit that abundant cord blood beta clonotypes showed.

As to this clonotype: Its matching antigen is unknown.

This CDR3 comprises 15 residues. J gave up 1 base and V 1 base, and 0 bases lay outside the gene matches. Looked up from germline, CDR1 is LNHNV and CDR2 is YYDKDF (reference sequence). TCRdb re-analysed the 5' RACE reads in MiXCR, keeping a single row per CDR3 protein. The profile shows around 490,000 distinct CDR3 sequences, around an eighth of them singletons. The same sample was also used in a study of yellow fever vaccine responses in identical twins.

This TCR was recovered from a woman aged 18 to 35 in good health. The chain combines TRBV15 with TRBJ1-3, with TRBD1 matching over 8 bases. The material sequenced was CD4+ T cells sorted from blood. Written as DNA, the CDR3 is TGTGCCACCAGCAGAGGGACAGGGTCTGGAAACACCATATATTTT. This codes for CATSRGTGSGNTIYF.